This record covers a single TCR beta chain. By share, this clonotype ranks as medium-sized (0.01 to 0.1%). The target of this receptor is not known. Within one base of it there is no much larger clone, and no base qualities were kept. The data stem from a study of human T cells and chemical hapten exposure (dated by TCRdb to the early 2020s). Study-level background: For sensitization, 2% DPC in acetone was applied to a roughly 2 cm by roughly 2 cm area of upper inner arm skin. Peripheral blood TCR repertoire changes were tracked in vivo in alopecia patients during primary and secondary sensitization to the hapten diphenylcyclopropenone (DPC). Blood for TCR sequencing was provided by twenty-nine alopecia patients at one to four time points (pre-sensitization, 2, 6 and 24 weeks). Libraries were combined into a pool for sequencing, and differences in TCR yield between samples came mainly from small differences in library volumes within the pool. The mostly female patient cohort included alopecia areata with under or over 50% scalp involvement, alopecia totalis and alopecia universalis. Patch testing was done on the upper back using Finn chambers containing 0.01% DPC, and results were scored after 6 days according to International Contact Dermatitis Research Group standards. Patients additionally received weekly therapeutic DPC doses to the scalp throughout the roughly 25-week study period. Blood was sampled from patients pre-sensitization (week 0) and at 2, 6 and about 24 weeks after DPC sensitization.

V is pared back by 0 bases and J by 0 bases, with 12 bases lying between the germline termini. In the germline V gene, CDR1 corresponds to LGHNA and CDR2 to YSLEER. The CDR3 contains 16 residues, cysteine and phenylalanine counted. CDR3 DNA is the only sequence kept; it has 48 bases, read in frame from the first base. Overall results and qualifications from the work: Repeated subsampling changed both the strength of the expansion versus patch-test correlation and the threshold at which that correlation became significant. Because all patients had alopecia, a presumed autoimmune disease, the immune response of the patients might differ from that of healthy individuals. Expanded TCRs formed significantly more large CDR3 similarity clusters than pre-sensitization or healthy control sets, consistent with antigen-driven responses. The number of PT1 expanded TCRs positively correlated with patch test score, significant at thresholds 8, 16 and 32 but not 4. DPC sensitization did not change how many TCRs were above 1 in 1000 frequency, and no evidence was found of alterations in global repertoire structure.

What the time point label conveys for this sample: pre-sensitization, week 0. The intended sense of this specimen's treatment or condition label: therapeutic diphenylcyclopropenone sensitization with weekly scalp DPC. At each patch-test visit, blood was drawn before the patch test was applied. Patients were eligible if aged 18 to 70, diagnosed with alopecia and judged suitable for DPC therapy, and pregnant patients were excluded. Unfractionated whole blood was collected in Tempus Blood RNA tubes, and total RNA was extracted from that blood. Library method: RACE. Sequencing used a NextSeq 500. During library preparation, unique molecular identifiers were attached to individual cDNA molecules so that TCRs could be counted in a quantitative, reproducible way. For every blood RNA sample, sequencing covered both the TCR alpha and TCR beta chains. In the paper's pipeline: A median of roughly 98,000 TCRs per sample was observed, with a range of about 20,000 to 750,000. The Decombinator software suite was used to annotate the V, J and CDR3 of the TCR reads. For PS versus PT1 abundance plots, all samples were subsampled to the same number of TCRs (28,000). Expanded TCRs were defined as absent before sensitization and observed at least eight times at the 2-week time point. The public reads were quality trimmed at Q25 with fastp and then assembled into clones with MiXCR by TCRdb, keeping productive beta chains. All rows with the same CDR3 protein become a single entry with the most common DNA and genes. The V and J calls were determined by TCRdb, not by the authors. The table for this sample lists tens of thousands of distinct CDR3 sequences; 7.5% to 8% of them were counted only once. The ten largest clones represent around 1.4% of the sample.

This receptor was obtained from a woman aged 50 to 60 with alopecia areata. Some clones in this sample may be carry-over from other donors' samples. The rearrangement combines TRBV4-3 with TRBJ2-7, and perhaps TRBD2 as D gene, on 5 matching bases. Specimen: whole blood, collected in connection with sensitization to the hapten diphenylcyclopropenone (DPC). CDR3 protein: CASSQDEGRPSYEQYF. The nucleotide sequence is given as TGCGCCAGCAGCCAAGATGAGGGCAGACCCTCCTACGAGCAGTACTTC.